Below are 15 T cell receptor beta chains sequenced from a single sample in a study of blood T cell repertoires in COVID-19. Libraries were prepared by immunoSEQ multiplex PCR; TCRdb keeps only in-frame clonotypes and omits some of them. The table records about 120,000 clones, over 80% of them present only once. Sequencing input: PBMCs or T cells enriched from blood (not recorded which). These receptor sequences come from a woman in her twenties or thirties who had recovered from COVID-19.

This clone was seen a few times. The chain recombines TRBV4-1 with TRBJ1-2; 7 nucleotides line up with TRBD1. The CDR3 spans 16 residues. Germline V lookup: CDR1 MGHRA, CDR2 YSYEKL. V lost 1 base, J lost 6 bases, and 11 bases stayed unmatched. The CDR3 protein is CASSQATTGLGNGYTF. CDR3 DNA sequence: TGCGCCAGCAGCCAAGCCACGACAGGGTTGGGGAATGGCTACACCTTC.

J is TRBJ1-2 and V is TRBV7-9; D perhaps matches TRBD1 (6 bases). Germline assignment: CDR1 SEHNR and CDR2 FQNEAQ (reference sequence). The ends were cut back, 5 bases at V and 4 bases at J, with 11 bases in the middle. The CDR3 has 13 amino acids. CDR3 nucleotide sequence: TGTGCCAGCAGCCCGGACAGTTTCTATGGCTACACCTTC. The encoded protein is CASSPDSFYGYTF.

The gene calls are TRBV28 and TRBJ1-5; D possibly corresponds to TRBD1 (6 bases). The length of the CDR3 is 16 residues. Germline assignment: CDR1 MDHEN and CDR2 SYDVKM. V was clipped by 1 base and J by 6 bases, with 16 bases between them. The CDR3 here is CASSLLGGGEVQPQHF. The CDR3 DNA reads as TGTGCCAGCAGTTTATTGGGAGGGGGGGAGGTTCAGCCCCAGCATTTT.

This clone was observed a few times. The chain recombines TRBV19 with TRBJ2-1; 8 bases map to TRBD1. From germline, CDR1 is LNHDA and CDR2 SQIVND (reference sequence). This CDR3 comprises 13 residues. V trimming: 5 bases; J trimming: 10 bases; junction bases outside the gene matches: 7. The CDR3 reads CASSRGQGGEQFF. DNA of the CDR3: TGTGCCAGTAGTCGCGGACAGGGCGGGGAGCAGTTCTTC.

The chain recombines TRBV7-2 with TRBJ1-1, with D perhaps matching TRBD1 (5 bases). V shed 1 base and J shed 11 bases, with 11 bases lying between them. CDR1 is SGHTA, CDR2 FQGNSA, per germline. The CDR3 spans 12 residues. The CDR3 reads CASSLEARVAFF. The CDR3 nucleotides are TGTGCCAGCAGCTTAGAGGCCAGGGTGGCTTTCTTT.

This sequence joins TRBV28 and TRBJ2-7, with a tentative D call TRBD2 (7 bases). V was shortened by 5 bases and J by 0 bases, with 14 bases between the two germline ends. Germline CDR1 MDHEN, CDR2 SYDVKM. The CDR3 has 15 residues. For the CDR3, the DNA is TGTGCCAGCAGTAGGGGGGGAGAAGCCTCCTACGAGCAGTACTTC. Protein product: CASSRGGEASYEQYF. Based on the CDR3 plus reference TRBV28 and TRBJ2-7, the full variable domain is DVKVTQSSRYLVKRTGEKVFLECVQDMDHENMFWYRQDPGLGLRLIYFSYDVKMKEKGDIPEGYSVSREKKERFSLILESASTNQTSMYLCASSRGGEASYEQYFGPGTRLTVT.

V usage is TRBV7-2 and J usage is TRBJ2-2; D is ambiguous. The CDR3 extends over 16 amino acids. V lost 1 base and J 5 bases, leaving 14 bases between the germline ends. Germline values: CDR1 SGHTA, CDR2 FQGNSA. CDR3 bases: TGTGCCAGCAGCTTAGACCCGCGAGCACGAACCGGGGAGCTGTTTTTT. It encodes CASSLDPRARTGELFF.

The CDR3 DNA follows: TGTGCCAGCAGCTTGGGGGAGGGACAGCCCCAGCATTTT. It translates to CASSLGEGQPQHF. The chain uses TRBV5-4 and TRBJ1-5; D uncertain. From germline, CDR1 is SGHNT and CDR2 YYREEE (reference sequence). V was trimmed by 0 bases and J by 7 bases, leaving 8 bases between them. The CDR3 contains 13 residues. Combining the CDR3 with reference TRBV5-4 and TRBJ1-5 gives the whole variable domain ETGVTQSPTHLIKTRGQQVTLRCSSQSGHNTVSWYQQALGQGPQFIFQYYREEENGRGNFPPRFSGLQFPNYSSELNVNALELDDSALYLCASSLGEGQPQHFGDGTRLSIL.

The chain couples TRBV7-3 to TRBJ1-6; perhaps TRBD1 as D (6 bases). The CDR3 spans 15 residues. CDR1 and CDR2 (germline): SGHTA, FQGTGA. Trimming took 5 bases from V and 4 from J, leaving 12 bases between them. For the CDR3, the DNA is TGTGCCAGCAGCACCACGGGACAATATAATTCACCCCTCCACTTT. This gives the protein CASSTTGQYNSPLHF.

This clone was seen a handful of times. The J gene is TRBJ2-7, the V gene TRBV10-3, with 7 bases matching TRBD1. The V gene's germline CDR1 is ENHRY and CDR2 SYGVKD. Losses at the gene ends were 4 bases for V and 8 bases for J; bases not matched to a gene: 11. The CDR3 spans 14 residues. CDR3 sequence (DNA): TGTGCCATCAGTGGCCGGGACAGCCGTACGCAGCAGTACTTC. Translated: CAISGRDSRTQQYF.

This clone has a single count. The chain employs TRBV5-1 and TRBJ2-5, with D possibly TRBD1 on 6 matching bases. This CDR3 is 16 amino acids long. CDR1 SGHRS and CDR2 YFSETQ come from the germline V gene. V lost 2 bases and J lost 3, with 17 bases in between. The CDR3 loop reads CASSLPTGLYEETQYF. CDR3 coding DNA: TGCGCCAGCAGCTTACCTACAGGGTTGTATGAAGAGACCCAGTACTTC.

This rearrangement joins TRBV15 to TRBJ1-2; D is perhaps TRBD1 (6 bases). The germline CDR1 and CDR2 sequences are LNHNV and YYDKDF (reference sequence). CDR3 length: 15 amino acids. V dropped 0 bases and J dropped 4 bases, with 12 bases sitting between them. The chain's CDR3 is CATSRDLTGPYGYTF. In nucleotides, the CDR3 is TGTGCCACCAGCAGAGATCTGACAGGACCCTATGGCTACACCTTC.

This clone was seen more than once but under ten times. The J gene is TRBJ2-1, the V gene TRBV6-6; D ambiguous. Germline V gives CDR1 MNHNY, CDR2 SVGAGI (reference sequence). This CDR3 region has 14 residues. V was trimmed by 0 bases and J by 6 bases, leaving 9 bases between them. CDR3: CASSYSPVGNEQFF. The CDR3 DNA reads as TGTGCCAGCAGTTACTCTCCGGTCGGCAATGAGCAGTTCTTC.

The chain joins TRBV19 to TRBJ2-1, with TRBD1 as a possible D gene (5 bases). This CDR3 has 16 residues. Germline V gene data show CDR1 as LNHDA and CDR2 as SQIVND (reference sequence). Trimming shortened V by 1 base and J by 1 base, and 11 bases separated the two germline ends. The CDR3 DNA is TGTGCCAGTAGTATAGTGGGGCGGCGATCCTACAATGAGCAGTTCTTC. This sequence encodes CASSIVGRRSYNEQFF.

This chain connects TRBV11-2 to TRBJ1-1; 7 bases match TRBD1. Trimming took 0 bases from V and 5 from J; bases not matched to a gene: 6. CDR1 is SGHAT, CDR2 FQNNGV, per germline. The CDR3 length is 15 residues. CDR3 coding DNA: TGTGCCAGCAGCTTAGAGACAGGGTGGAAAACTGAAGCTTTCTTT. Translated, it gives CASSLETGWKTEAFF.